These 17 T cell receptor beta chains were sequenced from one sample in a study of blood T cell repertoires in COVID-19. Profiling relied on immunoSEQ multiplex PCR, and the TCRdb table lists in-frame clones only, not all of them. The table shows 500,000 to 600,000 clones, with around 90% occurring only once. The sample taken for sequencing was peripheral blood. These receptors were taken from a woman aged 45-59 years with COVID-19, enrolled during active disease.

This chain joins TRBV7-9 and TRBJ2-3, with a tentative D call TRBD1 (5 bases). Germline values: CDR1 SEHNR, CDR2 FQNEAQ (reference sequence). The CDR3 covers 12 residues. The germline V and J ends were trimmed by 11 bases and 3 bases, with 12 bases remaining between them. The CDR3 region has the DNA TGTGCCGGACAAGAAAGGACAGATACGCAGTATTTT. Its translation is CAGQERTDTQYF. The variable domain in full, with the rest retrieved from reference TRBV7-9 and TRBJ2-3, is DTGVSQNPRHKITKRGQNVTFRCDPISEHNRLYWYRQTLGQGPEFLTYFQNEAQLEKSRLLSDRFSAERPKGSFSTLEIQRTEQGDSAMYLCAGQERTDTQYFGPGTRLTVL.

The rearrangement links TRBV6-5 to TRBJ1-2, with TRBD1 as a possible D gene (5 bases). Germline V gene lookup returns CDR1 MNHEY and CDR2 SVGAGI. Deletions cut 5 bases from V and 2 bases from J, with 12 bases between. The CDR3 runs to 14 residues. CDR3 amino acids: CASSTTSGNYGYTF. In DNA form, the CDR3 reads TGTGCCAGCAGTACAACGTCAGGGAACTATGGCTACACCTTC.

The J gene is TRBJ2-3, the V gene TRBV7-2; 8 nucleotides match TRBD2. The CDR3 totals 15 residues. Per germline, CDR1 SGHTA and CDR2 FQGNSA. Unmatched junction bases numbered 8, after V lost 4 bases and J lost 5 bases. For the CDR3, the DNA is TGTGCCAGCAGCTCCCAGAGCGCGGGGGGAGATACGCAGTATTTT. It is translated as CASSSQSAGGDTQYF.

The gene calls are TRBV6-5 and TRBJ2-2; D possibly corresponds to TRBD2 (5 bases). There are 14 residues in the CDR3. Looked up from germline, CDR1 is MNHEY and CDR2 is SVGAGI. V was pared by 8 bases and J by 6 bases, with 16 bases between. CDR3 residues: CASGVFPRAGELFF. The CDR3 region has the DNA TGTGCCAGCGGCGTGTTTCCGAGGGCCGGGGAGCTGTTTTTT.

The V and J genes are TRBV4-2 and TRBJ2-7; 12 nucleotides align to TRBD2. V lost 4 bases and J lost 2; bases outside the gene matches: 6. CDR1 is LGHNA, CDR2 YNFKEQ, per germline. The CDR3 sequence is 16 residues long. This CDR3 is CASSLGLAGTAYEQYF. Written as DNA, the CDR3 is TGTGCCAGCAGCCTCGGACTAGCGGGGACAGCCTACGAGCAGTACTTC.

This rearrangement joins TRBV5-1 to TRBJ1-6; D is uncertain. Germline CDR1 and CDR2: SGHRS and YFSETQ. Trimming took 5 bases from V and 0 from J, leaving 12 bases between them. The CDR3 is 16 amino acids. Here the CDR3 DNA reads TGCGCCAGCAGTTTCGGGTCAAACTCCTATAATTCACCCCTCCACTTT. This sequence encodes CASSFGSNSYNSPLHF. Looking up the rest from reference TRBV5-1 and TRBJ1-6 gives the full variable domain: KAGVTQTPRYLIKTRGQQVTLSCSPISGHRSVSWYQQTPGQGLQFLFEYFSETQRNKGNFPGRFSGRQFSNSRSEMNVSTLELGDSALYLCASSFGSNSYNSPLHFGNGTRLTVT.

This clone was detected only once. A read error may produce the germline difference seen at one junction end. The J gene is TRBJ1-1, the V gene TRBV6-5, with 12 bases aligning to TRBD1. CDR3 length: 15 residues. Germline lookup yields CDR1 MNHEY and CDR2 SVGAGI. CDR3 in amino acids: CASSYPPGTGGLLVF. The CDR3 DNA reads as TGTGCCAGCAGTTACCCTCCCGGGACAGGGGGCCTTTTAGTCTTT.

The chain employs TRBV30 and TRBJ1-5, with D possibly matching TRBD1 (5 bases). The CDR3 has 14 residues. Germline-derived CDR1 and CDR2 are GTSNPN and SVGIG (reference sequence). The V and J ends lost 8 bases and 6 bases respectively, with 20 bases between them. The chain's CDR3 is CAAWRDGTLQPQHF. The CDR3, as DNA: TGTGCCGCCTGGAGGGACGGAACGCTTCAGCCCCAGCATTTT.

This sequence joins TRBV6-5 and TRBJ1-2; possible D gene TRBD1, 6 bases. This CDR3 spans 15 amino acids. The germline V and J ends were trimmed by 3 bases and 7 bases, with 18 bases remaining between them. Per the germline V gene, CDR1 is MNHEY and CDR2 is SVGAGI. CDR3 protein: CASSYTLQGLGGYTF. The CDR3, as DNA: TGTGCCAGCAGTTATACCCTACAGGGTTTGGGTGGCTACACCTTC.

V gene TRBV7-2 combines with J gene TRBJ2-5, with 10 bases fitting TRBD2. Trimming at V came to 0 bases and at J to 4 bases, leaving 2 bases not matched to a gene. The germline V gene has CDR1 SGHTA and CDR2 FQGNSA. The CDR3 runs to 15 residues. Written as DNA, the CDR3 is TGTGCCAGCAGCTTAGCCGGGACTAGCGTAGAGACCCAGTACTTC. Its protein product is CASSLAGTSVETQYF. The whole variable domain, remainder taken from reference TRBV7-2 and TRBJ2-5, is GAGVSQSPSNKVTEKGKDVELRCDPISGHTALYWYRQSLGQGLEFLIYFQGNSAPDKSGLPSDRFSAERTGGSVSTLTIQRTQQEDSAVYLCASSLAGTSVETQYFGPGTRLLVL.

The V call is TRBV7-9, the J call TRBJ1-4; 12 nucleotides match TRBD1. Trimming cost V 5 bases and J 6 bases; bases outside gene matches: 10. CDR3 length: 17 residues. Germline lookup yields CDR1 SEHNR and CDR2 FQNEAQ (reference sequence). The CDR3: CASSPVGQGAGDEKLFF. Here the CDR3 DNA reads TGTGCCAGCAGCCCGGTGGGACAGGGGGCAGGAGATGAAAAACTGTTTTTT.

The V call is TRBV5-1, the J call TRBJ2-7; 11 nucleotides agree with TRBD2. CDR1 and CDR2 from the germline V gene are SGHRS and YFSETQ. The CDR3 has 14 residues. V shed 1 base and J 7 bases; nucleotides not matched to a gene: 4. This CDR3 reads CASSLISGGVEQYF. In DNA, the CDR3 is TGCGCCAGCAGCTTGATTAGCGGGGGGGTAGAGCAGTACTTC.

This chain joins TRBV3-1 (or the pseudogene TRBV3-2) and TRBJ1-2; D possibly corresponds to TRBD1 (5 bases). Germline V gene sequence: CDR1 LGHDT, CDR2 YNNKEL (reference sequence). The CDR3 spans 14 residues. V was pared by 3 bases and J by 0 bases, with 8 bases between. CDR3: CASSQAGSNYGYTF. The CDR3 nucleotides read TGTGCCAGCAGCCAGGCAGGGTCTAACTATGGCTACACCTTC.

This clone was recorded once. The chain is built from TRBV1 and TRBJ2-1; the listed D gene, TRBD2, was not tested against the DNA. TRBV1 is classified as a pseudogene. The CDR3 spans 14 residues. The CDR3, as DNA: TGCACCAGCGAAGGACTAGCGGCCTACAATGAGCAGTTCTTC. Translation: CTSEGLAAYNEQFF.

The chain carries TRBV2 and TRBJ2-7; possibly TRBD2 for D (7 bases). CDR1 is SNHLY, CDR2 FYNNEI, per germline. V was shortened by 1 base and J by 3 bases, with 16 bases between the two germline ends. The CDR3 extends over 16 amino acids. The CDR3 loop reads CASSEGTAGEGYEQYF. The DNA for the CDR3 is TGTGCCAGCAGTGAAGGGACCGCAGGGGAGGGCTACGAGCAGTACTTC.

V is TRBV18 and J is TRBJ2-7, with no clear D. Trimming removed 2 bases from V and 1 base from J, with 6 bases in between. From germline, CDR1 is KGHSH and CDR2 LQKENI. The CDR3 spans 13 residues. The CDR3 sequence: CASSPSFSYEQYF. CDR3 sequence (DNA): TGTGCCAGCTCACCATCTTTTTCCTACGAGCAGTACTTC.

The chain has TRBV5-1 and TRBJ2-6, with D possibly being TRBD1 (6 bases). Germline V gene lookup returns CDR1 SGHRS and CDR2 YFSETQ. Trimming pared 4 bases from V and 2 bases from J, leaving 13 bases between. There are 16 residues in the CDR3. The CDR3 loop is CASSLPWDTGANVLTF. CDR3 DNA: TGCGCCAGCAGCCTCCCCTGGGACACTGGGGCCAACGTCCTGACTTTC.